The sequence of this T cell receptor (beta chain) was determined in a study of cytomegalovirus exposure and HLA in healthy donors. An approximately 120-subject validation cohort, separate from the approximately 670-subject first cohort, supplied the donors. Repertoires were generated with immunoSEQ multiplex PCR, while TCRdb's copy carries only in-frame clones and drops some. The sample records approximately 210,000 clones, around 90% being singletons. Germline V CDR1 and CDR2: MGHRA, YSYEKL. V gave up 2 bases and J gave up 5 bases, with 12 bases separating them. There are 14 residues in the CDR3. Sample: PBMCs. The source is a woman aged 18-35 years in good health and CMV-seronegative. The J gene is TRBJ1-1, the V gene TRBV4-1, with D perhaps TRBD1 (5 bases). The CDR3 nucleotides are TGCGCCAGCAGCCAACGGCAAGGGGAAACTGAAGCTTTCTTT. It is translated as CASSQRQGETEAFF.